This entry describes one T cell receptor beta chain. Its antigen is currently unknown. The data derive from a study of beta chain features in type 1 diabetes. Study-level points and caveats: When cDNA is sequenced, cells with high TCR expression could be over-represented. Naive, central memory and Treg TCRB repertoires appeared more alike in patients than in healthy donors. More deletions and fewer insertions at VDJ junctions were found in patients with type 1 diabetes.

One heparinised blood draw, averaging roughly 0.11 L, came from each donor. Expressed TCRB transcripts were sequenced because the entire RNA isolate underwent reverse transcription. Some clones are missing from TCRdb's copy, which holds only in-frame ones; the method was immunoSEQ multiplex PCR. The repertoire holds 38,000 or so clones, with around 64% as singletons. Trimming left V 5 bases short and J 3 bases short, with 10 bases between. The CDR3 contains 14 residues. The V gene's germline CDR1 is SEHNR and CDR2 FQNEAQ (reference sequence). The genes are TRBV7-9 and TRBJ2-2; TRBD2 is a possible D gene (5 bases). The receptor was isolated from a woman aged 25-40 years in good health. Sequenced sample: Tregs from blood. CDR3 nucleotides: TGTGCCAGCAGCCCCGACTATCACACCGGGGAGCTGTTTTTT. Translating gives CASSPDYHTGELFF.